Below, 18 T cell receptor beta chains from the same sample are listed, as sequenced in a study of blood T cell repertoires in COVID-19. Repertoires were generated with immunoSEQ multiplex PCR, while TCRdb's copy carries only in-frame clones and drops some. The sample comprises tens of thousands of clones, 75% to 90% of which are singletons, and 3% rests with the top ten. The sequencing sample was made of peripheral blood. These receptor sequences come from a woman between 50 and 59 years old with active or convalescent COVID-19.

This clone has just a few counts. The chain is built from TRBV10-3 and TRBJ2-5; 7 nucleotides line up with TRBD2. The junction had 9 bases not matched to a gene; V was cut back by 10 bases and J by 1 base. The CDR3 is made up of 14 amino acids. CDR1 and CDR2 (germline): ENHRY, SYGVKD. The CDR3 loop reads CATQSGASQETQYF. The CDR3, as DNA: TGTGCCACTCAAAGCGGGGCTTCCCAAGAGACCCAGTACTTC.

This chain links TRBV9 with TRBJ1-1; maybe TRBD1 (6 bases). Trimming removed 2 bases from V and 3 bases from J, with 14 bases in between. Germline V gene lookup returns CDR1 SGDLS and CDR2 YYNGEE. The CDR3 spans 15 residues. CDR3 sequence: CASSVVAGEYTEAFF. The CDR3 DNA reads TGTGCCAGCAGCGTGGTCGCAGGGGAATACACTGAAGCTTTCTTT.

The genes are TRBV24-1 and TRBJ2-1; D may be TRBD2 (5 bases). Trimming took 3 bases from V and 7 from J, leaving 9 bases between them. The germline CDR1 and CDR2 sequences are KGHDR and SFDVKD. CDR3 length: 13 amino acids. CDR3 coding DNA: TGTGCCACCAGTGATCCGGGATTAAATGAGCAGTTCTTC. It yields the protein CATSDPGLNEQFF.

V gene TRBV7-2 combines with J gene TRBJ1-2, with 7 bases matching TRBD1. V shed 9 bases and J 2 bases; nucleotides not matched to a gene: 12. The CDR3 length is 15 residues. Germline V lookup: CDR1 SGHTA, CDR2 FQGNSA. The CDR3: CASSGDIQGNYGYTF. CDR3 in DNA: TGTGCCAGTTCCGGAGATATACAGGGGAACTATGGCTACACCTTC.

The chain joins TRBV4-3 to TRBJ2-6; 7 nucleotides match TRBD1. Germline CDR1 and CDR2: LGHNA and YSLEER. This CDR3 region has 17 residues. V dropped 1 base and J dropped 2; count of bases not matched to a gene: 5. The CDR3 DNA reads as TGCGCCAGCAGCCAAGCTTACAGGGGTACTGGGGCCAACGTCCTGACTTTC. Its translation is CASSQAYRGTGANVLTF.

The J gene is TRBJ2-1, the V gene TRBV7-6, with D possibly matching TRBD2 (6 bases). Germline V CDR1 and CDR2: SGHVS, FNYEAQ. Trimming took 1 base from V and 8 from J, leaving 24 bases between them. The CDR3 is made up of 18 amino acids. The CDR3 bases are TGTGCCAGCAGCTTAGGGGGCGGGACGCCCTTAAGAATGGATGAGCAGTTCTTC. Protein: CASSLGGGTPLRMDEQFF.

This chain joins TRBV9 and TRBJ1-1; TRBD1 matches at 10 bases. Germline V gene lookup returns CDR1 SGDLS and CDR2 YYNGEE. CDR3 length: 15 residues. V lost 0 bases, J lost 6 bases, and 5 bases stayed unmatched. CDR3 in DNA: TGTGCCAGCAGCGTAGAGGGACAGGGGTTCTCTGAAGCTTTCTTT. This sequence encodes CASSVEGQGFSEAFF. The variable domain in full, with the rest retrieved from reference TRBV9 and TRBJ1-1, is DSGVTQTPKHLITATGQRVTLRCSPRSGDLSVYWYQQSLDQGLQFLIQYYNGEERAKGNILERFSAQQFPDLHSELNLSSLELGDSALYFCASSVEGQGFSEAFFGQGTRLTVV.

V and J are TRBV5-1 and TRBJ2-1; D is perhaps TRBD1 (6 bases). V lost 4 bases to trimming and J lost 5 bases, with 19 bases between them. The CDR3 is 16 amino acids. CDR1 and CDR2 (germline): SGHRS, YFSETQ. CDR3 bases: TGCGCCAGCAGCACTACGGGACACTCTGGGAACAATGAGCAGTTCTTC. Residues: CASSTTGHSGNNEQFF.

The genes are TRBV7-6 and TRBJ2-7; D is unclear. The CDR3 is 12 residues long. Trimming removed 5 bases from V and 5 bases from J, with 10 bases in between. CDR1 and CDR2 from the germline V gene are SGHVS and FNYEAQ. CDR3 loop: CASSERSHEQYF. CDR3 sequence (DNA): TGTGCCAGCAGCGAGAGGTCCCACGAGCAGTACTTC. Full variable domain (rest looked up from reference TRBV7-6 and TRBJ2-7): GAGVSQSPRYKVTKRGQDVALRCDPISGHVSLYWYRQALGQGPEFLTYFNYEAQQDKSGLPNDRFSAERPEGSISTLTIQRTEQRDSAMYRCASSERSHEQYFGPGTRLTVT.

This clone was seen a handful of times. This sequence joins TRBV30 and TRBJ2-3; tentative D call: TRBD1 (5 bases). CDR3 size: 14 residues. The germline CDR1 and CDR2 sequences are GTSNPN and SVGIG (reference sequence). V lost 4 bases, J lost 7 bases, and 18 bases lay in between. CDR3 sequence: CAWMNGQGQNTQYF. Written as DNA, the CDR3 is TGTGCCTGGATGAATGGTCAGGGTCAAAATACGCAGTATTTT.

This clone was counted once. The chain links TRBV13 to TRBJ2-2, with 7 positions matching TRBD1. This CDR3 spans 15 amino acids. Germline values: CDR1 PRHDT, CDR2 FYEKMQ (reference sequence). Germline trimming cut 6 bases from V and 3 bases from J; bases unmatched to any gene: 7. CDR3 protein: CASSGGQAHTGELFF. Here the CDR3 DNA reads TGTGCCAGCAGTGGCGGACAGGCGCACACCGGGGAGCTGTTTTTT. The full variable domain, rest sourced from reference TRBV13 and TRBJ2-2, is AAGVIQSPRHLIKEKRETATLKCYPIPRHDTVYWYQQGPGQDPQFLISFYEKMQSDKGSIPDRFSAQQFSDYHSELNMSSLELGDSALYFCASSGGQAHTGELFFGEGSRLTVL.

CDR3 residues: CASSPGNRNTEAFF. In DNA form, the CDR3 reads TGTGCCAGCAGCCCCGGGAATCGGAACACTGAAGCTTTCTTT. This chain connects TRBV5-4 to TRBJ1-1; D remains ambiguous. The CDR3 has 14 residues. Germline CDR1 and CDR2: SGHNT and YYREEE (reference sequence). The V end was cut by 4 bases, the J end by 1 base, with 11 bases between.

V and J are TRBV13 and TRBJ1-4, with TRBD1 matching over 7 bases. The junction had 5 bases not matched to a gene; V was cut back by 2 bases and J by 5 bases. CDR3 size: 15 residues. CDR1 and CDR2 from the germline V gene are PRHDT and FYEKMQ (reference sequence). CDR3 residues: CASSLTGTANEKLFF. The CDR3 DNA follows: TGTGCCAGCAGCTTAACCGGGACAGCAAATGAAAAACTGTTTTTT.

This clone occurred a few times. This sequence joins TRBV13 and TRBJ1-3; 7 bases are shared with TRBD1. Trimming cost V 6 bases and J 1 base; bases outside gene matches: 3. The CDR3 has 14 residues. Per germline, CDR1 PRHDT and CDR2 FYEKMQ (reference sequence). CDR3 region: CASSLTGSGNTIYF. CDR3 sequence (DNA): TGTGCCAGCAGTTTGACAGGGTCTGGAAACACCATATATTTT.

V gene TRBV25-1 combines with J gene TRBJ1-2, with 10 bases matching TRBD1. Trimming cost V 4 bases and J 4 bases; bases outside gene matches: 3. The CDR3 runs 14 residues. Germline V gene sequence: CDR1 MGHDK, CDR2 SYGVNS. The CDR3 coding sequence is TGTGCCAGCAGTGCCGGGACAGGGGTCTATGGCTACACCTTC. It encodes CASSAGTGVYGYTF.

Here the CDR3 DNA reads TGTGCCAGTAGTCCCGAGCGGGGAGTATACAATGAGCAGTTCTTC. It specifies CASSPERGVYNEQFF. This chain uses TRBV19 with TRBJ2-1, with 7 nucleotides matching TRBD2. Trimming cost V 5 bases and J 4 bases; bases outside gene matches: 8. The CDR3 is 15 amino acids. The V gene's germline CDR1 is LNHDA and CDR2 SQIVND (reference sequence).

This clone was counted once. V is TRBV12-3 or TRBV12-4 and J is TRBJ1-5; D remains unclear. This CDR3 is 12 amino acids long. Trimming cost V 4 bases and J 4 bases, with 5 bases left between them. The DNA for the CDR3 is TGTGCCAGCAGTTCGGGTAATCAGCCCCAGCATTTT. This codes for CASSSGNQPQHF.

This clone was seen a single time. The V gene is TRBV27, the J gene TRBJ1-1, with 10 bases matching TRBD1. V trimming: 5 bases; J trimming: 5 bases; junction bases outside the gene matches: 5. Germline CDR1 MNHEY, CDR2 SMNVEV (reference sequence). This CDR3 is built from 14 residues. The CDR3 DNA reads as TGTGCCAGCAGTATCACGGACAGGGGGACTGAAGCTTTCTTT. Its translation is CASSITDRGTEAFF.